This is a list of T cell receptor beta chains from one sample in a study of patients and donors after allogeneic stem cell transplantation. TCRdb itself ran the RT-PCR reads through MiXCR, one entry per CDR3 protein. The sample has about 200,000 distinct CDR3 sequences; 35% to 45% are singletons. Sequencing input: blood, either unsorted or a sorted T cell fraction (not recorded which). These receptors were collected from a human donor who was either an allogeneic HSCT recipient or a stem cell or donor lymphocyte infusion donor (not recorded which). It is not recorded whose cells these are; they may come from a transplant donor. CDR3s include the opening cysteine and the closing phenylalanine or tryptophan. The order of the fields is D gene, V gene, J gene, clone size, CDR3 length, CDR3 DNA, CDR3 protein. The D gene is left open where the match is weak. Clone size is shown for a subset of rows, as once, few, many or a class of expanded clone.

>.|TRBV10-3|TRBJ1-3|few|15
TGTGCCATCAGCCAAATAAACAGGGCTGGAAACACCATATATTTT
CAISQINRAGNTIYF
>.|TRBV4-1|TRBJ1-2|.|16
TGCGCCAGCAGTAACAGGTTCTTCGAGGGCCTCTATGGCTACACCTTC
CASSNRFFEGLYGYTF
>TRBD1|TRBV29-1|TRBJ2-7|.|15
TGCAGCGTTGAAGATGCGACAGGGGACTCCTACGAGCAGTACTTC
CSVEDATGDSYEQYF
>.|TRBV6-1|TRBJ1-5|few|14
TGTGCCAGCTGGGACAATGGGAGCAATCAGCCCCAGCATTTT
CASWDNGSNQPQHF
>.|TRBV20-1|TRBJ1-5|.|15
.
CSARAWGRGNQPEHF
>.|TRBV5-1|TRBJ1-5|.|14
TGCGCCAGCAGCTTGTATCAGGGTTTGGAGCCCCAGCATTTT
CASSLYQGLEPQHF
>.|TRBV25-1|TRBJ1-5|few|13
TGTGCCAGCAGTGACGTTGGAGGTCAGCCCCAGCATTTT
CASSDVGGQPQHF
>.|TRBV5-1|TRBJ2-3|.|16
TGCGCCAGCAGCTTGACAGGGTCCGGTGGCACAGATACGCAGTATTTT
CASSLTGSGGTDTQYF
>TRBD1|TRBV4-3|TRBJ1-2|.|14
TGCGCCAGCAGCCCGACAGGGTGGGCCTATGGCTACACCTTC
CASSPTGWAYGYTF
>.|TRBV9|TRBJ2-1|.|14
TGTGCCAGCAGCGTGATCGGGACGAGTAATGAGCAGTTCTTC
CASSVIGTSNEQFF
>.|TRBV6-6|TRBJ2-5|.|14
TGTGCCAGCAGTTACTCGCAGTACCAAGAGACCCAGTACTTC
CASSYSQYQETQYF
>TRBD2|TRBV3-1|TRBJ2-2|few|16
TGTGCCAGCAGCCGGTTAGCGGGGGGTAACACCGGGGAGCTGTTTTTT
CASSRLAGGNTGELFF
>.|TRBV7-8|TRBJ1-5|.|16
TGTGCCAGCAGCCCAAGGGGGAGTAATAGCAATCAGCCCCAGCATTTT
CASSPRGSNSNQPQHF
>.|TRBV12-3/TRBV12-4|TRBJ1-5|.|16
TGTGCCAGCAGTTTAGACGGCCAGGGCGTACCTCAGCCCCAGCATTTT
CASSLDGQGVPQPQHF
>TRBD2|TRBV12-3/TRBV12-4|TRBJ2-3|few|16
TGTGCCAGCAGGCGACCCATAGCGGGGGGCACAGATACGCAGTATTTT
CASRRPIAGGTDTQYF
>.|TRBV28|TRBJ2-2|.|15
TGTGCCAGCAGCCAAGGACAGTGGAACACCGGGGAGCTGTTTTTT
CASSQGQWNTGELFF
>.|TRBV11-2|TRBJ2-5|.|15
TGTGCCAGCAGCCGCCCGGGGGGCCACCAAGAGACCCAGTACTTC
CASSRPGGHQETQYF
>.|TRBV5-1|TRBJ1-2|few|12
TGCGCCAGCAGCTTAGAAAGGGGTGGCTACACCTTC
CASSLERGGYTF
>TRBD1|TRBV7-9|TRBJ2-5|.|18
TGTGCCAGCAGCTCCCTCAAGGTCGGAGACAGGGGAAAAGAGACCCAGTACTTC
CASSSLKVGDRGKETQYF
>.|TRBV5-1|TRBJ2-1|few|15
TGCGCCAGCAGCTTGGCGGTAGGGTTACGGGCTAGGCAGTTCTTC
CASSLAVGLRARQFF
>.|TRBV4-3|TRBJ1-2|.|19
TGCGCCAGCAGCCAAGACCCAGAGACCAAGACCTTCCTCCCCTATGGCTACACCTTC
CASSQDPETKTFLPYGYTF
>.|TRBV19|TRBJ1-1|few|14
TGTGCCAGTCGCCGCGCGGGGGGAGGGACTGAAGCTTTCTTT
CASRRAGGGTEAFF
>.|TRBV18|TRBJ1-5|few|16
TGTGCCAGCTCACCTTACGGACAGTTTAGCAATCAGCCCCAGCATTTT
CASSPYGQFSNQPQHF
>.|TRBV20-1|TRBJ1-5|.|13
TGCAGTGCTAGACTGGGAAGCAATCAGCCCCAGCATTTT
CSARLGSNQPQHF
>.|TRBV11-2|TRBJ1-5|.|17
TGTGCCAGCAGCTTAGGGGTAGGGGCCCCCATCAATCAGCCCCAGCATTTT
CASSLGVGAPINQPQHF
>.|TRBV10-3|TRBJ1-4|few|17
TGTGCCATCAGCCCCGGGCAGGGTGGGGCAACTAATGAAAAACTGTTTTTT
CAISPGQGGATNEKLFF
>TRBD1|TRBV28|TRBJ1-1|few|17
TGTGCCAGCAGTTTCGGGGACAGATTTTCTGTGAACACTGAAGCTTTCTTT
CASSFGDRFSVNTEAFF
>.|TRBV20-1|TRBJ2-7|.|12
TGCAGTGCTCAAAGGGGCTCCTACGAGCAGTACTTC
CSAQRGSYEQYF
>.|TRBV30|TRBJ1-1|few|11
TGTGCCTGGATGGGAGGCGGTGAAGCTTTCTTT
CAWMGGGEAFF
>.|TRBV12-3/TRBV12-4|TRBJ2-4|.|15
TGTGCCAGCAGTTTAGGGGGACTAGCCAAAAACATTCAGTACTTC
CASSLGGLAKNIQYF
>.|TRBV12-3/TRBV12-4|TRBJ1-4|.|12
TGTGCCAGCAGTTACGTGAATGAAAAACTGTTTTTT
CASSYVNEKLFF
>.|TRBV5-1|TRBJ2-3|.|16
TGCGCCAGCAGCTTGGGCGCCAGGGGGGGGCCAGATACGCAGTATTTT
CASSLGARGGPDTQYF
>.|TRBV7-8|TRBJ1-4|few|15
TGTGCCAGCAGCTTAGGGGCCTCAACTAATGAAAAACTGTTTTTT
CASSLGASTNEKLFF
>.|TRBV10-3|TRBJ1-1|many|13
TGTGCCATCAGTGCCCTAATGAACACTGAAGCTTTCTTT
CAISALMNTEAFF
>.|TRBV13|TRBJ1-3|.|16
TGTGCCAGCAGCCACGACCCCCGGATCTCTGGAAACACCATATATTTT
CASSHDPRISGNTIYF
>.|TRBV27|TRBJ1-6|.|16
TGTGCCAGCAGCCCTTCCTGGGCCTCCTATAATTCACCCCTCCACTTT
CASSPSWASYNSPLHF
>.|TRBV7-3|TRBJ2-1|few|15
TGTGCCAGCAGCTTTCACCGGACTGATTACAATGAGCAGTTCTTC
CASSFHRTDYNEQFF
>TRBD1|TRBV28|TRBJ1-2|few|13
TGTGCCAGCAACATACAGGGGTTAGGTGGCTACACCTTC
CASNIQGLGGYTF
>.|TRBV5-1|TRBJ2-5|few|11
TGCGCCAGCAGCTTGCACGAGACCCAGTACTTC
CASSLHETQYF
>TRBD1|TRBV5-1|TRBJ1-6|.|13
TGCGCCAGCAGCGCGGGGACAGATTCACCCCTCCACTTT
CASSAGTDSPLHF
>.|TRBV12-3/TRBV12-4|TRBJ2-3|.|18
TGTGCCAGCAGTTTAGGTTATAGGGGCCGCCTCGGAAGTGATACGCAGTATTTT
CASSLGYRGRLGSDTQYF
>.|TRBV28|TRBJ2-7|.|14
TGTGCCAGCAGTTCGAAAACAAGTTCCGGCGAGCAGTACTTC
CASSSKTSSGEQYF
>.|TRBV7-9|TRBJ1-4|medium-sized|19
TGTGCCAGCAGCTTATCCTGGGACAAGTTGGCCGCAACTAATGAAAAACTGTTTTTT
CASSLSWDKLAATNEKLFF
>.|TRBV5-1|TRBJ1-1|.|15
TGCGCCAGCACCATTACCTCGGGACAATTAACTGAAGCTTTCTTT
CASTITSGQLTEAFF
>.|TRBV7-2|TRBJ2-3|once|15
TGTGCCAGCAGCTTAGAGGGGGGGCCCGCAGATACGCAGTATTTT
CASSLEGGPADTQYF
>.|TRBV28|TRBJ1-3|.|14
TGTGCCAGCAGTTCCACCGAGGCTGGAAACACCATATATTTT
CASSSTEAGNTIYF
>TRBD1|TRBV5-1|TRBJ2-7|.|15
TGCGCCAGCAGCGAAACCGGGACAGGGTCACGGGAGCAGTACTTC
CASSETGTGSREQYF
>.|TRBV4-3|TRBJ1-6|few|15
TGCGCCAGCAGCCAAGATTCACAGGTTAATTCACCCCTCCACTTT
CASSQDSQVNSPLHF
>TRBD1|TRBV24-1|TRBJ1-5|.|13
TGTGCCACCAGCCAGACAGGGTCTCAGCCCCAGCATTTT
CATSQTGSQPQHF
>.|TRBV10-3|TRBJ2-5|.|13
TGTGCCATCAGTGAGTCGGTCGGGGAGACCCAGTACTTC
CAISESVGETQYF
>.|TRBV3-1|TRBJ1-5|few|14
TGTGCCAGCAGCCAAGGCAGGGCGCGGCAGCCCCAGCATTTT
CASSQGRARQPQHF
>.|TRBV18|TRBJ2-2|few|13
TGTGCCAGCTCACCGCGGAACACCGGGGAGCTGTTTTTT
CASSPRNTGELFF
>TRBD1|TRBV3-1|TRBJ1-2|.|13
TGTGCCAGCAGCCAACAGGGGGTTACAGGCTACACCTTC
CASSQQGVTGYTF
>TRBD1|TRBV7-2|TRBJ1-1|few|18
TGTGCCAGCAGCTTACTCCCGACAGGGATAGTCTGGAACACTGAAGCTTTCTTT
CASSLLPTGIVWNTEAFF
>.|TRBV13|TRBJ1-2|few|13
TGTGCCAGCAGCTTAGTCTCTGGACAGGGCTACACCTTC
CASSLVSGQGYTF
>TRBD1|TRBV4-1|TRBJ1-2|.|14
TGCGCCAGCAGCCAAGTCGGGACAGACTATGGCTACACCTTC
CASSQVGTDYGYTF
>.|TRBV18|TRBJ2-3|.|15
TGTGCCAGCTCACCTCCGGGACAACTCACAGATACGCAGTATTTT
CASSPPGQLTDTQYF
>.|TRBV28|TRBJ1-1|.|14
TGTGCCAGCAGTTTAGCTCTGGGGTACACTGAAGCTTTCTTT
CASSLALGYTEAFF